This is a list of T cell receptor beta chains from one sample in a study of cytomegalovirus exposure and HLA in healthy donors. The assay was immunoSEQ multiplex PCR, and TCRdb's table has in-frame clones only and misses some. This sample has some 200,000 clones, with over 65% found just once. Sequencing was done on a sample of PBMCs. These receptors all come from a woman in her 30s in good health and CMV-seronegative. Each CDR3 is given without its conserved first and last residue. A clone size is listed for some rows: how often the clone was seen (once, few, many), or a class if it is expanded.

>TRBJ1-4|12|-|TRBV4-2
ASSLLRENEKLF
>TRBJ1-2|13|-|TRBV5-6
ASSIYGTGFGGYT
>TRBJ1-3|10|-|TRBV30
AWTLSGNTIY
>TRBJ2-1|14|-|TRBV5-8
ASSLVVPTVYNEQF
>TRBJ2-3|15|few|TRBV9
ASSVEPSGGLTDTQY
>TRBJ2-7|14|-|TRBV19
ASRRQHLAAYYEQY
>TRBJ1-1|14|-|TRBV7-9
ASSLAGGGRNTEAF
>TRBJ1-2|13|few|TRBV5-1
ASAGGRTTNYGYT
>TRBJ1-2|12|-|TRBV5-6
ASSLSGIPRGYT
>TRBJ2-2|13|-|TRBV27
ASSPQQGARGELF
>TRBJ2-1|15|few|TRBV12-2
ASRLGYSGPTYNEQF
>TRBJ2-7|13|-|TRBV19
ASSIGPGIAYEQY
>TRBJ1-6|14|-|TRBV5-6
ASSLGLGSYNSPLH
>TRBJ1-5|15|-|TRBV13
ASSACDSLGVIQPQH
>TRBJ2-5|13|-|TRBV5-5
ASSPGEAGAETQY
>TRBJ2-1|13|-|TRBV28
ASLVTSGSYNEQF
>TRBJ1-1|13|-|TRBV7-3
ASSLDRGGNTEAF
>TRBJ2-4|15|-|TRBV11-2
ASSLTGTGRAKNIQY
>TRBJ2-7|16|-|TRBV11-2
ASSSGLAGVPSSYEQY
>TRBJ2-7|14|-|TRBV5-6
ASSARTGGSFYEQY
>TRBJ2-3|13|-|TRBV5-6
ASSLVGLITDTQY
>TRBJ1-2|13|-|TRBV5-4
ASSLVPFSNYGYT
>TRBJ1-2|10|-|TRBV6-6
ASSSDSCGYT
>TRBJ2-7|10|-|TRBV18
ASSPTVSEQY
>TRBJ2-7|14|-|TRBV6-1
ASSEAGGLWSYEQY
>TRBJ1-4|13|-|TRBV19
ASSLNRGDNEKLF
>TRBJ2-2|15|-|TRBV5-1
ASSLGRDRDNTGELF
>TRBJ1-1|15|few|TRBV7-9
ASSLGTQGALNTEAF
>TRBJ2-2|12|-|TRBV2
ASRGTFATGELF
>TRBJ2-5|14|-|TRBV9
ASSVRGDRVQETQY
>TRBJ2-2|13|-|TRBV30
AWSTSGANTGELF
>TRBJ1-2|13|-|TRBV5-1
ASSIYPGQGTGYT
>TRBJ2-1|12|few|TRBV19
ASSPGGTLNEQF
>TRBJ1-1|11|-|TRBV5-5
ASSLAGDTEAF
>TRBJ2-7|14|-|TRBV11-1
ASSTMQRGTAYEQY
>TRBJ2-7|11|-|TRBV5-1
ASSPAGVYEQY
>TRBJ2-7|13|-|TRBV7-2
ASSLASGQPYEQY
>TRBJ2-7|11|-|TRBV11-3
ASSFDRGNEQY
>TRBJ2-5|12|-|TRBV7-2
ASSSTSLGETQY
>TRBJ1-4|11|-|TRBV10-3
AVAGDTNEKLF
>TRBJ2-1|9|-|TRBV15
ATSVRDSQF
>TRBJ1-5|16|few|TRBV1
TSSQDAVICHSNQPQH
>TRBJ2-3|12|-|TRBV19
ASKGGTKLDTQY
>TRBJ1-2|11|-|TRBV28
ASSLEGGVDYT
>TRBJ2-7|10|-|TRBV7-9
SSSDSRDEQY